One and the same sample provided the 8 T cell receptor beta chains below, sequenced in a study of Graves' ophthalmopathy and Graves' hyperthyroidism. Amplified TCR beta CDR3 regions were obtained using RNA transcripts as template. Second-round multiplex PCR followed a first-round RT-PCR using HTBI primers. Using its own MiXCR run on the multiplex PCR reads, TCRdb lists one record per CDR3 protein. Of around 590,000 distinct CDR3 sequences listed, just under 40% are singletons. The specimen sequenced was peripheral blood or thyroid tissue (not recorded which). The receptor set was obtained from an adult man with Graves' hyperthyroidism.

V gene TRBV20-1 combines with J gene TRBJ2-3; D is uncertain. Trimming shortened V by 3 bases and J by 2 bases, and 9 bases separated the two germline ends. This CDR3 region has 13 residues. Germline loops: CDR1 DFQATT, CDR2 SNEGSKA (reference sequence). Here the CDR3 DNA reads TGCAGTGCTAGGCGGTCGGCCACAGATACGCAGTATTTT. This encodes CSARRSATDTQYF.

This clonotype was found many times. The rearrangement joins TRBV19 to TRBJ2-2, with D possibly matching TRBD2 (6 bases). The CDR3 extends over 13 amino acids. Trimming took off 3 bases at V and 4 bases at J, with 6 bases between the two ends. CDR1 is LNHDA, CDR2 SQIVND, per germline (reference sequence). The chain's CDR3 is CASSMGGTGELFF. The CDR3 DNA follows: TGTGCCAGTAGTATGGGGGGCACCGGGGAGCTGTTTTTT.

V is TRBV10-3 and J is TRBJ1-2; tentative D call: TRBD1 (5 bases). CDR3 length equals 12 residues. Germline CDR1 and CDR2: ENHRY and SYGVKD. Between the trimmed V and J ends, which lost 5 bases and 10 bases, there was a span of 14 bases. CDR3: CAISSTGRYYTF. CDR3 sequence (DNA): TGTGCCATCAGTTCGACGGGACGGTACTACACCTTC.

A few counts support this clonotype. The chain couples TRBV5-6 to TRBJ2-7, with 7 bases lining up with TRBD2. This CDR3 contains 16 residues. V lost 4 bases to trimming and J lost 3 bases; unmatched junction nucleotides: 13. CDR1 and CDR2 (germline): SGHDT, YYEEEE. The CDR3 nucleotides are TGTGCCAGCAGCCCGTCCTGGGGGGGTAGCGGCTACGAGCAGTACTTC. Translating it yields CASSPSWGGSGYEQYF.

At least ten counts were recorded for this clonotype. This chain links TRBV24-1 with TRBJ1-3; D possibly corresponds to TRBD1 (6 bases). Trimming shortened V by 9 bases and J by 0 bases, and 20 bases separated the two germline ends. The CDR3 sequence is 17 residues long. Looked up from germline, CDR1 is KGHDR and CDR2 is SFDVKD. This CDR3 reads CATGGTPDTYSGNTIYF. The DNA for the CDR3 is TGTGCCACCGGCGGGACACCGGATACTTACTCTGGAAACACCATATATTTT.

This clonotype was detected only a few times. V and J are TRBV7-2 and TRBJ2-2; 7 nucleotides line up with TRBD2. The CDR3 has 16 amino acids. Germline V gene data show CDR1 as SGHTA and CDR2 as FQGNSA. V shed 1 base and J 6 bases; nucleotides not matched to a gene: 8. CDR3 nucleotide sequence: TGTGCCAGCAGCTTAGTGCGGGGGTTATCATCCGGGGAGCTGTTTTTT. Protein product: CASSLVRGLSSGELFF.

This clonotype came up many times. The genes are TRBV12-3 or TRBV12-4 and TRBJ2-2; 9 bases match TRBD2. This CDR3 is built from 15 residues. J gave up 5 bases and V 6 bases, and 7 bases lay outside the gene matches. CDR3 DNA: TGTGCCAGCAGCCCGACTAGCGGCTTAACCGGGGAGCTGTTTTTT. It yields the protein CASSPTSGLTGELFF.

In this sample, this clonotype turned up many times. The chain has TRBV12-3 or TRBV12-4 and TRBJ2-7; no reliable D call. The CDR3 has 12 residues. V lost 5 bases and J 2 bases, leaving 7 bases between the germline ends. The CDR3 sequence: CASSRTTYEQYF. CDR3 coding DNA: TGTGCCAGCAGTCGGACGACCTACGAGCAGTACTTC.